The clone carrying this T cell receptor (beta chain) was picked up a small number of times. Its antigen is as yet unknown. This sample is part of a study of T-cell reconstitution after alpha-beta-depleted transplantation in children. General study results and limits: Newly made T cells mostly supplied T-cell counts and diversity one year after transplant. Several hundred expanded graft clones reportedly supplied alpha-beta T cells about two months after transplant.

It was with unique molecular identifiers that the TCRbeta library was prepared. TCRdb itself ran the PCR reads through MiXCR, one entry per CDR3 protein. The sample has about 980,000 distinct CDR3 sequences, roughly 31% seen once. Trimming took off 6 bases at V and 11 bases at J, with 11 bases between the two ends. The CDR3 is 11 amino acids. The sample here was PBMCs, mostly from graft donor cells, taken 360 days after TCRalphabeta/CD19-depleted stem cell transplant. The J gene is TRBJ2-1, the V gene TRBV12-3 or TRBV12-4; no reliable D call. The clonotype originates from a boy in the first two years of life who had a stem cell transplant for SCID, so the T cells may come from the graft donor. The CDR3 region has the DNA TGTGCCAGCAGCCCAGATCTTAAGCAGTTCTTC. Protein sequence: CASSPDLKQFF.